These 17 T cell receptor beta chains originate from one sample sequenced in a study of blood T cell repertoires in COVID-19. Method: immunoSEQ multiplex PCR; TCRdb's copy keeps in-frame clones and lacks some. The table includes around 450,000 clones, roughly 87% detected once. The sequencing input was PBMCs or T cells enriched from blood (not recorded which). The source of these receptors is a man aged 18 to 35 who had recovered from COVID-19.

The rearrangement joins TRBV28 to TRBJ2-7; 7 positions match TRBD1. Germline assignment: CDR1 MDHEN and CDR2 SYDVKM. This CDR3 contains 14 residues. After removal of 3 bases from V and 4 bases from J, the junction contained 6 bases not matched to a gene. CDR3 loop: CASSLTGKVYEQYF. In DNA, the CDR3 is TGTGCCAGCAGTTTGACAGGGAAGGTTTACGAGCAGTACTTC.

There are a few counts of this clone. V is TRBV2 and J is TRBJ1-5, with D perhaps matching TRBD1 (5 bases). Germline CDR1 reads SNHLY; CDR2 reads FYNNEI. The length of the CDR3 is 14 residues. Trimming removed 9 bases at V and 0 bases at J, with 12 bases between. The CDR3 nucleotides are TGTGCCAGTTCAAGGGGCAATAGCAATCAGCCCCAGCATTTT. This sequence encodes CASSRGNSNQPQHF. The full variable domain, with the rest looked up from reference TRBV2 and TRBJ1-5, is EPEVTQTPSHQVTQMGQEVILRCVPISNHLYFYWYRQILGQKVEFLVSFYNNEISEKSEIFDDQFSVERPDGSNFTLKIRSTKLEDSAMYFCASSRGNSNQPQHFGDGTRLSIL.

CDR3 bases: TGTGCCTGGAACCCCGGGAGTCGCTACGAGCAGTACTTC. It translates to CAWNPGSRYEQYF. The chain recombines TRBV30 with TRBJ2-7; maybe TRBD2 (6 bases). Trimming removed 4 bases at V and 3 bases at J, with 13 bases between. Per germline, CDR1 GTSNPN and CDR2 SVGIG (reference sequence). The CDR3 runs to 13 residues. Based on the CDR3 plus reference TRBV30 and TRBJ2-7, the full variable domain is SQTIHQWPATLVQPVGSPLSLECTVEGTSNPNLYWYRQAAGRGLQLLFYSVGIGQISSEVPQNLSASRPQDRQFILSSKKLLLSDSGFYLCAWNPGSRYEQYFGPGTRLTVT.

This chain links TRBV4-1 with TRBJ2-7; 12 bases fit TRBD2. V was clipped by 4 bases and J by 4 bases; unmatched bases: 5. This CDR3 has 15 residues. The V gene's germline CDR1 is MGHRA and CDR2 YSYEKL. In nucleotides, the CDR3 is TGCGCCAGCAGCCTTAGACTAGCGGGGGTTTACGAGCAGTACTTC. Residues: CASSLRLAGVYEQYF.

The CDR3 DNA reads TGTGCCAGCAGCCGCGACAGGGGAATCTCCGAGCAGTACTTC. This gives the protein CASSRDRGISEQYF. This chain joins TRBV5-4 and TRBJ2-7, with 8 positions matching TRBD1. The CDR3 runs 14 residues. V lost 4 bases, J lost 6 bases, and 9 bases stayed unmatched. Looked up from germline, CDR1 is SGHNT and CDR2 is YYREEE (reference sequence).

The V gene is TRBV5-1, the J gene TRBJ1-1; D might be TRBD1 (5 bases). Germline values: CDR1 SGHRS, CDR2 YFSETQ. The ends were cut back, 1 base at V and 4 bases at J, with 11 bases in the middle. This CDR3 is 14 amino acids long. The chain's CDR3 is CASSLYGGTTEAFF. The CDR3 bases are TGCGCCAGCAGCTTGTACGGGGGGACCACTGAAGCTTTCTTT.

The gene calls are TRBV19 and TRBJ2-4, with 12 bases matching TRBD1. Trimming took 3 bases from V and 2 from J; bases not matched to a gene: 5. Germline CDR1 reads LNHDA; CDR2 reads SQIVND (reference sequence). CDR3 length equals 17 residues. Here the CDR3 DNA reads TGTGCCAGTAGTATTCCGGGACAGGGGGCGTCCAAAAACATTCAGTACTTC. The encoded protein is CASSIPGQGASKNIQYF.

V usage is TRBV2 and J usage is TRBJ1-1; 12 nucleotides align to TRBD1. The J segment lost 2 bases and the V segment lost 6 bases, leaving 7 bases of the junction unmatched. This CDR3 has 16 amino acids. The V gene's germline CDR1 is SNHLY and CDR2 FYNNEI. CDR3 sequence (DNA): TGTGCCAGCAGCCCCGGGACAGGGGGCCGAAACACTGAAGCTTTCTTT. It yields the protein CASSPGTGGRNTEAFF.

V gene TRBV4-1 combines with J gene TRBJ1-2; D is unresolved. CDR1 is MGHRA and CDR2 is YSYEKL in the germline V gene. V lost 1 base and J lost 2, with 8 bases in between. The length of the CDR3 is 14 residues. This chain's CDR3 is CASSQARENYGYTF. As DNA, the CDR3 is TGCGCCAGCAGCCAAGCTAGGGAGAACTATGGCTACACCTTC.

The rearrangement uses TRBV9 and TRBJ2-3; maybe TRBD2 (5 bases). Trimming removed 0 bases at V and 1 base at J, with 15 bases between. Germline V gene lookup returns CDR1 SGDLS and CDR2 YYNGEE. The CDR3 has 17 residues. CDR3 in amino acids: CASSVGTPSGRTDTQYF. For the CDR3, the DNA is TGTGCCAGCAGCGTAGGTACCCCGAGCGGCCGCACAGATACGCAGTATTTT.

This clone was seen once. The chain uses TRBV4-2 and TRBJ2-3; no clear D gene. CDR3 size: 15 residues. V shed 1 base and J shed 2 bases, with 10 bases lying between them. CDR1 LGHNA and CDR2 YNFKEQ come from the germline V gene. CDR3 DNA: TGTGCCAGCAGCCAAGTCGCTAGGAACACAGATACGCAGTATTTT. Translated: CASSQVARNTDTQYF.

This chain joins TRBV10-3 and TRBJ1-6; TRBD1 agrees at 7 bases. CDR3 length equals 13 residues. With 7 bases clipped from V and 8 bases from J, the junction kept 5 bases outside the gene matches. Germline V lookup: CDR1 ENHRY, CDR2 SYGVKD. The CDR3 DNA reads TGTGCCATCACCCGAGACAGGGATTCACCCCTCCACTTT. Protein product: CAITRDRDSPLHF.

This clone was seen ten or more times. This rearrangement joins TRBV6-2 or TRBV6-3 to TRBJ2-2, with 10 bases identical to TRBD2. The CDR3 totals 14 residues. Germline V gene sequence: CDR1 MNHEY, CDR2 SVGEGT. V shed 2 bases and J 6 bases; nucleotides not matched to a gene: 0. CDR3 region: CASSYTSGAGELFF. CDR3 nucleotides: TGTGCCAGCAGTTACACTAGCGGGGCCGGGGAGCTGTTTTTT.

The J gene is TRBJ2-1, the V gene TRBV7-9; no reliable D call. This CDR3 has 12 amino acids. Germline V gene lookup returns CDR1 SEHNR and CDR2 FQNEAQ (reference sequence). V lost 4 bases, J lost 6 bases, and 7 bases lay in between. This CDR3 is CASSSPLNEQFF. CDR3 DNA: TGTGCCAGCAGCTCCCCCCTCAATGAGCAGTTCTTC.

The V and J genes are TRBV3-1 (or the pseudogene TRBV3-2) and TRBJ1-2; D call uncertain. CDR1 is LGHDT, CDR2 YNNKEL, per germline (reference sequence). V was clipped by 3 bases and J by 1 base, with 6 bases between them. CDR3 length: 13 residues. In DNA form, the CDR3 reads TGTGCCAGCAGCCAGGGCCTTAACTATGGCTACACCTTC. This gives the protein CASSQGLNYGYTF.

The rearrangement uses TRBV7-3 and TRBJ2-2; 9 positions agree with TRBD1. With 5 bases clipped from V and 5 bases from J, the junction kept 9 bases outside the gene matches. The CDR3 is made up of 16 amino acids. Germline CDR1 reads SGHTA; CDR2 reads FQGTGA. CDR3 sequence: CASSQKPGQGTGELFF. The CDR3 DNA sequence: TGTGCCAGCAGCCAGAAACCGGGACAGGGTACCGGGGAGCTGTTTTTT.

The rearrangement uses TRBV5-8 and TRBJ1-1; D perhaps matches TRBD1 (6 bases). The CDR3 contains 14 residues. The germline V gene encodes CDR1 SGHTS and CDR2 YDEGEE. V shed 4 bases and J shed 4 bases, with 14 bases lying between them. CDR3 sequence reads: CASSLTGQGTEAFF. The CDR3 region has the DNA TGTGCCAGCAGCCTTACAGGGCAGGGCACTGAAGCTTTCTTT.